This record covers a single T cell receptor (beta chain). Its antigen is as yet unknown. The record originates from a study of T cells in narcolepsy. Overall study: Donors had narcolepsy type 1 or type 2, or were healthy controls.

The protocol was immunoSEQ multiplex PCR, while the TCRdb copy is restricted to in-frame clones and leaves out a portion. The sample records 25,000 to 30,000 clones, roughly 74% being singletons. The germline V gene encodes CDR1 SGHNT and CDR2 YENEEA. The CDR3 spans 12 residues. Trimming stripped 1 base from V and 6 bases from J, with 3 bases between. Notes on the study in general: Autoreactive clonotypes reportedly recurred in blood of same and different patients, not controls. Autoreactive HCRT-specific and TRIB2-specific clonotypes were marked in same-patient CSF-versus-blood CD4+ comparisons. No autoreactive T cell clone sequences appeared in some memory CD4+ repertoires.

Sequenced sample: CD45RA- memory CD4+ T cells from PBMCs. The TCR sequence derives from a human donor with narcolepsy. The V gene is TRBV11-3, the J gene TRBJ2-2, with no clear D. The CDR3 nucleotides read TGTGCCAGCAGCTTAGTCCCCGGGGAGCTGTTTTTT. This encodes CASSLVPGELFF.